This entry is about one TCR beta chain. The antigen is undetermined. The CDR3 sequence is 14 residues long. Germline CDR1 reads SEHNR; CDR2 reads FQNEAQ (reference sequence). The germline V and J ends were trimmed by 5 bases and 5 bases, with 15 bases remaining between them. The data are from a study of CD8+CD57+ T cells in acquired aplastic anemia. Turning to the study itself: When averaged, DNA from sorted CD4+ and CD8+ cells came to approximately 3.2 ug. CD4+ reads averaged about 9.9 million in healthy donors. Study results and limitations: Patients and healthy controls showed no significant CD8+ Simpson's diversity difference. Common to patients and controls were 25 to 30 CD8+ CDR3 sequences.

The template used for profiling TCR beta VDJ and CDR3 was genomic DNA. From the reads, TCRdb called clonotypes with MiXCR, one entry per CDR3 protein. The data show about 160,000 distinct CDR3 sequences, roughly 40% seen once. J is TRBJ1-2 and V is TRBV7-9, with D hard to call. The sequenced sample was sorted CD4+, CD8+, or CD8+CD57+ T cells (not recorded which) from PBMCs. The sequence was obtained from a human donor in good health. The CDR3 region has the DNA TGTGCCAGCAGCCCTTACCCCGAAGATTATGGCTACACCTTC. Translation: CASSPYPEDYGYTF.